The 25 T cell receptor beta chains in this list originate from one sample, sequenced in a study of blood T cells in healthy people across ages (dated by TCRdb to 2014 to 2015). To prepare the library, 5' RACE was applied. TCRdb names Illumina HiSeq 2500 as the instrument used. A second PCR of about 7 to 12 cycles was run with a J-beta primer mix and a sample-barcoded 5' primer. TCRdb reran the public reads through fastp at Q25 and MiXCR, keeping productive beta chains. Each record represents a unique CDR3 protein, reported with the most common genes and DNA among its rows. This sample gives almost 800,000 distinct CDR3 sequences in total; more than 45% of them show up just once. Approximately 21% of the sample comes from the top ten. What was sequenced was blood. The receptors originated from a man under 40 in good health.

V is TRBV2 and J is TRBJ1-2; D unresolved. The CDR3 consists of 12 residues. The germline V and J ends were trimmed by 7 bases and 4 bases, with 10 bases remaining between them. The V gene's germline CDR1 is SNHLY and CDR2 FYNNEI. The CDR3 region is CASNGEVYGYTF. The CDR3, as DNA: TGTGCCAGCAATGGTGAAGTCTATGGCTACACCTTC.

This clonotype was counted between two and nine times. This sequence joins TRBV11-2 and TRBJ2-5; 8 bases are a match to TRBD2. The CDR3 consists of 18 residues. Trimming removed 0 bases from V and 3 bases from J; junction bases left unmatched: 12. From germline, CDR1 is SGHAT and CDR2 FQNNGV. The CDR3 reads CASSLDRRGGLEKETQYF. For the CDR3, the DNA is TGTGCCAGCAGCTTAGATCGTCGGGGGGGATTAGAGAAAGAGACCCAGTACTTC. Combining the CDR3 with reference TRBV11-2 and TRBJ2-5 gives the whole variable domain EAGVAQSPRYKIIEKRQSVAFWCNPISGHATLYWYQQILGQGPKLLIQFQNNGVVDDSQLPKDRFSAERLKGVDSTLKIQPAKLEDSAVYLCASSLDRRGGLEKETQYFGPGTRLLVL.

As DNA, the CDR3 is TGTGCCAGCAGTGACAGGGGGCCAGGGAATGAGCAGTTCTTC. It encodes CASSDRGPGNEQFF. The chain joins TRBV6-2 or TRBV6-3 to TRBJ2-1, with 10 bases fitting TRBD1. V shed 5 bases, J shed 7 bases, and the junction held 5 bases outside the gene matches. CDR3 size: 14 residues. The V gene's germline CDR1 is MNHEY and CDR2 SVGEGT.

DNA for the CDR3: TGTGCCAGCAGTTTAAAACTTGGAACAGGTAGTAATCAGCCCCAGCATTTT. Amino acid sequence: CASSLKLGTGSNQPQHF. The chain employs TRBV12-3 or TRBV12-4 and TRBJ1-5; maybe TRBD1 (5 bases). The CDR3 consists of 17 residues. V was shortened by 2 bases and J by 4 bases, with 18 bases between the two germline ends.

This rearrangement joins TRBV6-5 to TRBJ1-5; the D is unclear. Trimming left V 6 bases short and J 4 bases short, with 10 bases between. The CDR3 consists of 13 residues. The germline V gene has CDR1 MNHEY and CDR2 SVGAGI. CDR3 sequence (DNA): TGTGCCAGCAGAGAAGCATGGAATCAGCCCCAGCATTTT. Encoded protein: CASREAWNQPQHF.

The rearrangement uses TRBV7-2 and TRBJ2-3; a weak D match, TRBD2 (5 bases). The CDR3 loop spans 11 amino acids. Deletions cut 4 bases from V and 6 bases from J, with 5 bases between. Per the germline V gene, CDR1 is SGHTA and CDR2 is FQGNSA. The CDR3 is CASSWRDTQYF. The CDR3 DNA follows: TGTGCCAGCAGCTGGAGGGATACGCAGTATTTT.

The chain employs TRBV7-2 and TRBJ2-7, with D perhaps matching TRBD1 (6 bases). The ends were cut back, 11 bases at V and 0 bases at J, with 17 bases in the middle. The CDR3 totals 14 residues. Germline-derived CDR1 and CDR2 are SGHTA and FQGNSA. This CDR3 reads CACRKGESSYEQYF. CDR3 DNA sequence: TGTGCCTGTCGAAAGGGGGAAAGCTCCTACGAGCAGTACTTC.

This clonotype was seen a handful of times. The CDR3 bases are TGTGCCAGCTCCGGGGAAACAGATACGCAGTATTTT. It yields the protein CASSGETDTQYF. The gene calls are TRBV18 and TRBJ2-3, with D tentatively TRBD2 (5 bases). CDR1 KGHSH and CDR2 LQKENI come from the germline V gene. V gave up 6 bases and J gave up 3 bases, with 7 bases separating them. The CDR3 runs to 12 residues.

The chain carries TRBV15 and TRBJ2-1, with TRBD1 matching 7 bases. The V segment lost 1 base and the J segment 0 bases; nucleotides outside the gene matches: 3. This CDR3 is 16 amino acids long. Germline CDR1 LNHNV, CDR2 YYDKDF (reference sequence). CDR3 region: CATSRVGDSSYNEQFF. The DNA of the CDR3 is TGTGCCACCAGCAGAGTTGGGGACAGCTCCTACAATGAGCAGTTCTTC.

The rearrangement joins TRBV29-1 to TRBJ2-7, with D possibly TRBD2 on 5 matching bases. Deletions cut 7 bases from V and 0 bases from J, with 19 bases between. The CDR3 spans 15 residues. Germline V gives CDR1 SQVTM, CDR2 ANQGSEA. This CDR3 is CSAQLHSGPSYEQYF. The CDR3, as DNA: TGCAGCGCACAGCTACACAGCGGTCCCTCCTACGAGCAGTACTTC.

This clonotype was detected only once. The chain is built from TRBV7-2 and TRBJ2-3, with D hard to call. The germline gives CDR1 SGHTA, CDR2 FQGNSA. Trimming cost V 3 bases and J 3 bases, with 13 bases left between them. CDR3 length: 15 residues. CDR3 in amino acids: CASSLWGTRTDTQYF. CDR3 bases: TGTGCCAGCAGCTTGTGGGGTACGAGGACAGATACGCAGTATTTT.

The rearrangement joins TRBV9 to TRBJ2-5, with TRBD1 matching over 7 bases. In germline, CDR1 is SGDLS, CDR2 YYNGEE. The CDR3 has 14 amino acids. Trimming at V came to 3 bases and at J to 11 bases, leaving 13 bases not matched to a gene. The CDR3 loop is CASSAFDRANEQYF. The CDR3 DNA sequence: TGTGCCAGCAGCGCTTTCGACAGGGCAAATGAGCAGTACTTC.

This sequence joins TRBV3-1 and TRBJ2-5; 9 nucleotides align to TRBD2. The CDR3 contains 14 residues. V lost 1 base and J lost 11; bases outside the gene matches: 8. Germline assignment: CDR1 LGHDT and CDR2 YNNKEL (reference sequence). This CDR3 reads CASSQALAGAWQYF. In nucleotides, the CDR3 is TGTGCCAGCAGCCAAGCTTTAGCGGGAGCATGGCAGTACTTC.

The chain couples TRBV7-2 to TRBJ1-4, with 11 bases aligning to TRBD1. The CDR3 loop spans 17 amino acids. Per germline, CDR1 SGHTA and CDR2 FQGNSA. The J segment lost 6 bases and the V segment lost 5 bases, leaving 11 bases of the junction unmatched. CDR3: CASSLIRPGQGDEKLFF. In nucleotides, the CDR3 is TGTGCCAGCAGCCTAATACGTCCGGGACAGGGGGATGAAAAACTGTTTTTT.

The chain carries TRBV29-1 and TRBJ2-1; tentatively, D is TRBD1 or TRBD2 (6 bases each). Trimming stripped 0 bases from V and 5 bases from J, with 17 bases between. CDR3 length equals 16 residues. Germline lookup yields CDR1 SQVTM and CDR2 ANQGSEA. The CDR3 protein is CSVEEGGGYDHNEQFF. CDR3 in DNA: TGCAGCGTTGAAGAGGGGGGCGGGTACGACCACAATGAGCAGTTCTTC.

The chain recombines TRBV7-6 with TRBJ2-7, with 7 bases lining up with TRBD2. V trimming: 5 bases; J trimming: 0 bases; junction bases outside the gene matches: 4. The CDR3 has 14 amino acids. Germline V gene lookup returns CDR1 SGHVS and CDR2 FNYEAQ. The DNA of the CDR3 is TGTGCCAGCAGCACGAGGACTAGCTCCTACGAGCAGTACTTC. Protein: CASSTRTSSYEQYF.

This clonotype was recorded once. The J gene is TRBJ2-5, the V gene TRBV13; tentatively, D is TRBD2 (7 bases). The DNA end is a closer match to TRBJ2-4, so the J assignment may be wrong. This CDR3 is 16 amino acids long. Germline CDR1 reads PRHDT; CDR2 reads FYEKMQ (reference sequence). The CDR3 nucleotides are TGTGCCAGCAGCTCCAGGGGAGGGCCAGCCAAAAACATTCAGTACTTC. It yields the protein CASSSRGGPAKNIQYF.

V is TRBV20-1 and J is TRBJ1-2, with a tentative D call TRBD1 (6 bases). Germline CDR1 and CDR2: DFQATT and SNEGSKA (reference sequence). V lost 3 bases and J lost 1, with 9 bases in between. The CDR3 contains 13 residues. The CDR3 loop reads CSARDSDNYGYTF. CDR3 DNA sequence: TGCAGTGCTAGGGACAGTGATAACTATGGCTACACCTTC.

This chain joins TRBV12-5 and TRBJ2-2; D remains unclear. The V end was cut by 5 bases, the J end by 5 bases, with 9 bases between. The CDR3 runs to 13 residues. Germline CDR1 reads LGHNT; CDR2 reads FRNRAP. CDR3 sequence reads: CASGPRPTGELFF. The CDR3 nucleotides are TGTGCTAGTGGTCCAAGACCAACCGGGGAGCTGTTTTTT.

The V and J genes are TRBV20-1 and TRBJ2-3, with D possibly TRBD1 on 6 matching bases. CDR3 length equals 12 residues. V shed 5 bases and J shed 6 bases, with 12 bases lying between them. CDR1 DFQATT and CDR2 SNEGSKA come from the germline V gene (reference sequence). The CDR3 spells CSAEQGGDTQYF. The CDR3 DNA follows: TGCAGTGCTGAACAGGGCGGCGATACGCAGTATTTT.

The rearrangement links TRBV20-1 to TRBJ2-3; 10 nucleotides align to TRBD2. Unmatched junction bases numbered 4, after V lost 4 bases and J lost 6 bases. The CDR3 covers 13 residues. Looked up from germline, CDR1 is DFQATT and CDR2 is SNEGSKA (reference sequence). DNA for the CDR3: TGCAGTGCTACAAGCGGGGGGGCGGATACGCAGTATTTT. Translated, it gives CSATSGGADTQYF.

The V gene is TRBV9, the J gene TRBJ2-3; D assignment may be TRBD1 or TRBD2 (5 bases each). Germline V gives CDR1 SGDLS, CDR2 YYNGEE. The CDR3 has 14 residues. Trimming left V 3 bases short and J 7 bases short, with 15 bases between. The CDR3 is CASSGRDPLNTQYF. CDR3 bases: TGTGCCAGCAGCGGCCGGGACCCTCTAAATACGCAGTATTTT.

This clonotype was recorded only once. The chain is built from TRBV20-1 and TRBJ2-4; D is perhaps TRBD2 (5 bases). The CDR3 sequence is 17 residues long. The germline V gene has CDR1 DFQATT and CDR2 SNEGSKA (reference sequence). V lost 4 bases and J 0 bases, leaving 19 bases between the germline ends. CDR3 bases: TGCAGTGCTATGCCTCTCCCAGCGGAACTAGCCAAAAACATTCAGTACTTC. Amino acid sequence: CSAMPLPAELAKNIQYF.

The chain has TRBV25-1 and TRBJ2-4; D might be TRBD2 (7 bases). The J call is in doubt because the DNA end fits TRBJ2-7 better. CDR3 length equals 12 residues. The germline V gene encodes CDR1 MGHDK and CDR2 SYGVNS. The DNA of the CDR3 is TGTGCCAGCAGTGCGCGGGGGCGCGAGCAGTACTTC. Translating gives CASSARGREQYF.

The J gene is TRBJ2-3, the V gene TRBV28; D may be TRBD1 (6 bases). V lost 7 bases and J lost 8, with 13 bases in between. Germline assignment: CDR1 MDHEN and CDR2 SYDVKM. This CDR3 comprises 12 residues. CDR3: CASTSTGPTQYF. CDR3 bases: TGTGCCAGCACCTCGACAGGCCCTACGCAGTATTTT.